Ten or more counts support the clone carrying this T cell receptor beta chain. This sample stems from a study of early T cells in non-severe SARS-CoV-2 infection. Study summary: Sequencing input comprised bulk RNA from unsorted whole blood; chain pairing was not available.

The V gene end was trimmed by 5 bases and the J gene end by 6 bases; junction bases not matched to a gene: 7. The CDR3 sequence is 15 residues long. A single record per CDR3 protein comes from TCRdb applying MiXCR to the 5' RACE reads. The data contain 50,000 or so distinct CDR3 sequences, around 6% of them seen just once; the ten biggest clones take up under 6%. V and J are TRBV12-3 or TRBV12-4 and TRBJ2-1; TRBD2 matches at 10 bases. The TCR comes from an adult who was a healthcare worker with PCR-confirmed SARS-CoV-2 infection or an uninfected control (not recorded which). Sequenced: whole blood. CDR3 sequence: CASSPWERGGNEQFF. In DNA, the CDR3 is TGTGCCAGCAGTCCGTGGGAGCGGGGGGGCAATGAGCAGTTCTTC.